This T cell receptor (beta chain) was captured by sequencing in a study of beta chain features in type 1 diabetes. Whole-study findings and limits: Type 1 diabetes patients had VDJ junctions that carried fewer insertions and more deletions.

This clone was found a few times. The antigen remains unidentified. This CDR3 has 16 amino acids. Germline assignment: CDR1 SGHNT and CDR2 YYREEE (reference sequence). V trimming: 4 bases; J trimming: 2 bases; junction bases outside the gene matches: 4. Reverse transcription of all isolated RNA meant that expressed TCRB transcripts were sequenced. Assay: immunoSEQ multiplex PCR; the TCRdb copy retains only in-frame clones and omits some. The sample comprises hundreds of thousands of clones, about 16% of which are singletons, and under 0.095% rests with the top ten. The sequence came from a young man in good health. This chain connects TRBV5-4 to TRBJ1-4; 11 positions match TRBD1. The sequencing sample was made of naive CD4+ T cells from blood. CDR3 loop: CASSAGTGGTNEKLFF. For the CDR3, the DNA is TGTGCCAGCAGCGCCGGGACAGGGGGTACTAATGAAAAACTGTTTTTT.